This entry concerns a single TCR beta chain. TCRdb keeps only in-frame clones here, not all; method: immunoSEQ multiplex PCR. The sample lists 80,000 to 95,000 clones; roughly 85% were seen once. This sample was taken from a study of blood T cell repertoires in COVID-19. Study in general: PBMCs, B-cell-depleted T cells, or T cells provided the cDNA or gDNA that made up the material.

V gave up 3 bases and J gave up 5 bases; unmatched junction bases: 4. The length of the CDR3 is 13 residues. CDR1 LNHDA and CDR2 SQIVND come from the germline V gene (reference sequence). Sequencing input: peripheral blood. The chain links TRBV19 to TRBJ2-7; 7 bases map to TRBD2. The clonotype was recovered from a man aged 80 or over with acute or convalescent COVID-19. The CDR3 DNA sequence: TGTGCCAGTAGTATCGAACTAGCGAACGAGCAGTACTTC. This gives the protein CASSIELANEQYF.